The subject of this entry is one T cell receptor (beta chain). Data came from immunoSEQ multiplex PCR; TCRdb stores just in-frame clones and leaves some out. The sample includes about 360,000 clones, approximately 86% seen only once; the top ten take around 2.9%. These data belong to a study of blood T cell repertoires in COVID-19. Study-wide context: Some COVID-19 samples were acute and others convalescent; all came from the United States, Italy and Spain.

The CDR3 covers 16 residues. In germline, CDR1 is SGHTA, CDR2 FQGTGA. V shed 0 bases, J shed 4 bases, and the junction held 6 bases outside the gene matches. The chain carries TRBV7-3 and TRBJ2-4; TRBD2 matches at 7 bases. The sequencing sample was made of peripheral blood. The clonotype was recovered from a human donor in a cohort sampled during active COVID-19. CDR3 loop: CASSLTGSGGKNIQYF. CDR3 in DNA: TGTGCCAGCAGCTTAACCGGGTCCGGGGGGAAAAACATTCAGTACTTC.